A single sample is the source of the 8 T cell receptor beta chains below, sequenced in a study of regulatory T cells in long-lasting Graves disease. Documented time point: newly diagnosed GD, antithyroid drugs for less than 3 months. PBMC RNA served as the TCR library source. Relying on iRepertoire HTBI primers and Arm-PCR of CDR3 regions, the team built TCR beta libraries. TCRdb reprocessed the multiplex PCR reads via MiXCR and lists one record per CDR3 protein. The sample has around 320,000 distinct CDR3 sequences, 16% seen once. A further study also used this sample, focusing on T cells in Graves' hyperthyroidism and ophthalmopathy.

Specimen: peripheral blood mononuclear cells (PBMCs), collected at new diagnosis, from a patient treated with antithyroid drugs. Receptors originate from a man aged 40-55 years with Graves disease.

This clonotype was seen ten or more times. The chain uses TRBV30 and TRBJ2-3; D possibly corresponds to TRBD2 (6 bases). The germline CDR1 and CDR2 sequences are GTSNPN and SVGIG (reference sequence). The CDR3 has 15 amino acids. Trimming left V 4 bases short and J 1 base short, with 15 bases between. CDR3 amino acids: CAWTIRGFGTDTQYF. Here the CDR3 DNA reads TGTGCCTGGACCATACGGGGGTTTGGCACAGATACGCAGTATTTT.

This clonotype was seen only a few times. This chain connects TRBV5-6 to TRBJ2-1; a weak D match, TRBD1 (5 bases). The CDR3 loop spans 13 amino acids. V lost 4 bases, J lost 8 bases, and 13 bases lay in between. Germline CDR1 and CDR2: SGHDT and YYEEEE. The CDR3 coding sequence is TGTGCCAGCAGCCCAGGGTACCTCGATGAGCAGTTCTTC. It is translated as CASSPGYLDEQFF.

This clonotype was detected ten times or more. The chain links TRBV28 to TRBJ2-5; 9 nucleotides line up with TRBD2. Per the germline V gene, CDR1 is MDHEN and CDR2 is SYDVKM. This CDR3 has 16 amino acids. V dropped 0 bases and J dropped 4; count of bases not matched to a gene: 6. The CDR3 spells CASSLWGGGAGETQYF. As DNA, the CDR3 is TGTGCCAGCAGTTTATGGGGCGGGGGGGCCGGAGAGACCCAGTACTTC.

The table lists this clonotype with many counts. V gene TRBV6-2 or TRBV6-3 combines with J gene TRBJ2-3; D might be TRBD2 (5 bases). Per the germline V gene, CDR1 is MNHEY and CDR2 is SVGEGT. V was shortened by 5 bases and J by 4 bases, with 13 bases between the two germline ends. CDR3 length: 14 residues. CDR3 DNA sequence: TGTGCCAGCAGTGGAGGTGGCTGGTCAGATACGCAGTATTTT. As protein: CASSGGGWSDTQYF.

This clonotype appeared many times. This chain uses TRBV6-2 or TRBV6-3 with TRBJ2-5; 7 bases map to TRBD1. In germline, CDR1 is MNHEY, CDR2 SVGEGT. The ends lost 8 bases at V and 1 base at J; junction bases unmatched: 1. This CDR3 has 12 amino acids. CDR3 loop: CASGQAQETQYF. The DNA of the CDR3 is TGTGCCAGCGGACAGGCCCAAGAGACCCAGTACTTC.

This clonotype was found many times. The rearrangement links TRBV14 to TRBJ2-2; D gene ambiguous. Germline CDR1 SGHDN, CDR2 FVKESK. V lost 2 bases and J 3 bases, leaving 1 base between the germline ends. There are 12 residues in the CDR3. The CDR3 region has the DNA TGTGCCAGCAGCCAACACACCGGGGAGCTGTTTTTT. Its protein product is CASSQHTGELFF.

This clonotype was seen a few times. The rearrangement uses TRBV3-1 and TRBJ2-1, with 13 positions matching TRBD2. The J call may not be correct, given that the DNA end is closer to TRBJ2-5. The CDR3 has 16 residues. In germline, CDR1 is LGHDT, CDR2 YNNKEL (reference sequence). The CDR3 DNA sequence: TGTGCCAGCAGATTCGGACTAGCGGGGGCGTCAGGGACCCAGTACTTC. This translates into CASRFGLAGASGTQYF.

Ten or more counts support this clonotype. This CDR3 reads CASSFRNAAADTQYF. The CDR3 nucleotides read TGTGCCAGCAGTTTCAGGAATGCGGCGGCAGATACGCAGTATTTT. This chain uses TRBV28 with TRBJ2-3; D remains unclear. The germline V gene encodes CDR1 MDHEN and CDR2 SYDVKM. The CDR3 consists of 15 residues. V dropped 3 bases and J dropped 4 bases, with 14 bases sitting between them.